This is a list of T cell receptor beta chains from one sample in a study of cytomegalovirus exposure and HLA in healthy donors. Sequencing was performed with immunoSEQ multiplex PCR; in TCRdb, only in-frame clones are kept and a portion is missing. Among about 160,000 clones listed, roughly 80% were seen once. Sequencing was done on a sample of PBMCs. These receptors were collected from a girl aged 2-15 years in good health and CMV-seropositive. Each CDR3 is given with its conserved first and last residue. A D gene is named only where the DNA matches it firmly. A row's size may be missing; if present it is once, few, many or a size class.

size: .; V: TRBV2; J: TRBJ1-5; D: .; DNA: TGTGCCAGCAGTACAGGGAATCAGCCCCAGCATTTT; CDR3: CASSTGNQPQHF
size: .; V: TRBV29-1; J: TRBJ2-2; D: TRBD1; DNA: TGCAGCGCGAAACCACCCTTGGGACAGGGGGAGCTGTTTTTT; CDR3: CSAKPPLGQGELFF
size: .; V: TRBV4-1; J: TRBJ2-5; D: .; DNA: TGCGCCAGCAGCCAAGGTCCAGGAGAGACCCAGTACTTC; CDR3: CASSQGPGETQYF
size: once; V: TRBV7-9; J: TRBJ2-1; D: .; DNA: TGTGCCAGCGGCCCCCCTAGGAGCCATCAGTTCTTC; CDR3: CASGPPRSHQFF
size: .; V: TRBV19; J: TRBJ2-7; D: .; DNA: TGTGCAAGCAGACAGGAAAACTACGAGCAGTACTTC; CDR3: CASRQENYEQYF
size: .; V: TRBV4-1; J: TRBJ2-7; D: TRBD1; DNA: TGCGCCAGCAGCCAATTTCTGAGGGGGCCCCACGAGCAGTACTTC; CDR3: CASSQFLRGPHEQYF
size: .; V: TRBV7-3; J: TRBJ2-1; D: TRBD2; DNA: TGTGCCAGCAGAGCCGGGACTAGCGGGAGGCCTGAGCAGTTCTTC; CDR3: CASRAGTSGRPEQFF
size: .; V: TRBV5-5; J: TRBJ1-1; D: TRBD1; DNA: TGTGCCAGCAGCCTTCACGAGGACAGGGAAGCTTTCTTT; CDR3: CASSLHEDREAFF
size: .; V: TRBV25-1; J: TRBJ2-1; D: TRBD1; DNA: TGTGCCAGCAGCCTCCGGGACAGGGGTGTGAATGAGCAGTTCTTC; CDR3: CASSLRDRGVNEQFF
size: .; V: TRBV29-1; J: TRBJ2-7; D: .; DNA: TGCAGCGTTGAAGATCAGCTGGGAGAACAGTACTTC; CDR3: CSVEDQLGEQYF
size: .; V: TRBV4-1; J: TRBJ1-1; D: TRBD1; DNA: TGCGCCAGCAGCCAACTCAAGACAGGGATAGAAAACACTGAAGCTTTCTTT; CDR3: CASSQLKTGIENTEAFF
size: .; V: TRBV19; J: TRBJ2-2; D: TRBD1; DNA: TGTGCCAGCAGACCCCCGGGACAGGGGCGCACCGGGGAGCTGTTTTTT; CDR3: CASRPPGQGRTGELFF
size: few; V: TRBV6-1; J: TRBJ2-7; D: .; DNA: TGTGCCAGCAGGGAGGAGACCTACGAGCAGTACTTC; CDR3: CASREETYEQYF
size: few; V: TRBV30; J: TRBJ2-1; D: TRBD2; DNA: TGTGCCTGGAGTCCTGGGACTAGCGGGAGAGCTCAGGAGTTCTTC; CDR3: CAWSPGTSGRAQEFF
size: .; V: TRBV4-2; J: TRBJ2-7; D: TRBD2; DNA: TGTGCCAGCAGCCAAGTTTTCGGGACTAGCGGATCCTACGAGCAGTACTTC; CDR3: CASSQVFGTSGSYEQYF
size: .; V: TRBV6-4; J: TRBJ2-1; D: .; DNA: TGTGCCAGCAGTCAGCTCGGGGGAAGCTCCTACAATGAGCAGTTCTTC; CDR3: CASSQLGGSSYNEQFF
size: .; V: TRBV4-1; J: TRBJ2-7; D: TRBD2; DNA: TGCGCCAGCAGCCAAGACCCCGCTAGCGGAGTCTACGAGCAGTACTTC; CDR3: CASSQDPASGVYEQYF
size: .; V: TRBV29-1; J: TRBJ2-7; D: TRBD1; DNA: TGCAGCGTTGGGGACAGTTATGCCTCCTACGAGCAGTACTTC; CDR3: CSVGDSYASYEQYF
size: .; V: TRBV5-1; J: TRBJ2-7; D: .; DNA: TGCGCCAGCACTATAGGTCCCGGGACCTACGAGCAGTACTTC; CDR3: CASTIGPGTYEQYF
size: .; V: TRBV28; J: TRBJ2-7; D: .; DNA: TGTGCCACATCCAGCGGAGATTACGAGCAGTACTTC; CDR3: CATSSGDYEQYF
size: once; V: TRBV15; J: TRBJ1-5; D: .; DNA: TGTGCCACCAGCAGAGAATTAGCATCTCCCCAAAGGACAGAAGGCAATCAGCCCCAGCATTTT; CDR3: CATSRELASPQRTEGNQPQHF
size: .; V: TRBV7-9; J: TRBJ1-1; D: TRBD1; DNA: TGTGCCAGCAGCGCCCGTGGGACAGGGGACACTGAAGCTTTCTTT; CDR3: CASSARGTGDTEAFF
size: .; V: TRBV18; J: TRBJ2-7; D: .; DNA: TGTGCCAGCTCACAGGGGCGGGAGCAGTACTTC; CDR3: CASSQGREQYF
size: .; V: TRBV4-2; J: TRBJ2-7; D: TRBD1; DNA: TGTGCCAGCAGCCAAGGTCCGACAGGGACGTACGAGCAGTACTTC; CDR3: CASSQGPTGTYEQYF
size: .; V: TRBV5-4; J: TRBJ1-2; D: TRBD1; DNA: TGTGCCAGCAGCTGGAAGGCAGGGGGATCATCCTATGGCTACACCTTC; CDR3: CASSWKAGGSSYGYTF
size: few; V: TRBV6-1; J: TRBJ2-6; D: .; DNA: TGTGCCAGCAGTTTTAACTCTGGGGCCAACGTCCTGACTTTC; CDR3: CASSFNSGANVLTF
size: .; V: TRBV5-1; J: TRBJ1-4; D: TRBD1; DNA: TGCGCCAGCAGCTTGGGAGGGACAGGGGCCGAAAAACTGTTTTTT; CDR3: CASSLGGTGAEKLFF
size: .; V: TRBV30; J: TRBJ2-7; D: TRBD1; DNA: TGTGCCTGGAGAGCCACCGGGACAGGGCGCTACGAGCAGTACTTC; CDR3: CAWRATGTGRYEQYF
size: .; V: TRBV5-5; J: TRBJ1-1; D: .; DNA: TGTGCCAGCAGCCCGGAAGGGGACAACAGTCCTGAAGCTTTCTTT; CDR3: CASSPEGDNSPEAFF
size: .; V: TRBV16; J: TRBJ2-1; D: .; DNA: TGTGCCAGCAGCCAAGGGAGGAATGAGCAGTTCTTC; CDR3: CASSQGRNEQFF
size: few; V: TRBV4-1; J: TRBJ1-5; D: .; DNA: TGCGCCAGCAGCCAACGAGGGTTGGAGCAGCCCCAGCATTTT; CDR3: CASSQRGLEQPQHF
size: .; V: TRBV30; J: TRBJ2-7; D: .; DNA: TGTGCCTGGAGGGACAATCCCTACGAGCAGTACTTC; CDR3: CAWRDNPYEQYF
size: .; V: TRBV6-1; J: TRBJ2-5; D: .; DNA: TGTGCCAGCAGTGAGATACCTAGGAGGGTCCAAGAGACCCAGTACTTC; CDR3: CASSEIPRRVQETQYF
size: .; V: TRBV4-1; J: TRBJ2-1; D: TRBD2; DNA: TGCGCCAGCAGCCAGGGACTAGCGGATCGCAATGAGCAGTTCTTC; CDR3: CASSQGLADRNEQFF
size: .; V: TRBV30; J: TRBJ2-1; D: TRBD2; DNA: TGTGCCTGGAGCCGGGGGGGAAACAATGAGCAGTTCTTC; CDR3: CAWSRGGNNEQFF
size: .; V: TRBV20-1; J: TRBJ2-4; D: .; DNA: TGCAGTGCCACTCTCAAGCGGATCCAGTACTTC; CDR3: CSATLKRIQYF
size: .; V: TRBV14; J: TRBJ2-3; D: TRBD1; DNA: TGTGCCAGCAGCCAAGAACCTCGGACAGGGCCCACAGATACGCAGTATTTT; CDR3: CASSQEPRTGPTDTQYF
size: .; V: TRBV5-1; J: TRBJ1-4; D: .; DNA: TGCGCCAGCAGCTTTCAGTGGGGCGTTTCGGAAAAACTGTTTTTT; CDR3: CASSFQWGVSEKLFF
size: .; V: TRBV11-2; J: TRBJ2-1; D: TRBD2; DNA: TGTGCCAGCAGCACACGAGGGACTAGCGGGAGAAATGAGCAGTTCTTC; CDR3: CASSTRGTSGRNEQFF
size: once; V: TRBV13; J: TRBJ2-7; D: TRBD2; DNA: TGTGCCAGCAGCCTCGGGGCGGGAGGGCCCCAATCCTACGAGCAGTACTTC; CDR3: CASSLGAGGPQSYEQYF
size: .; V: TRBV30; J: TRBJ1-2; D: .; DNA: TGTGCCTGGGACATGAAAACGCTACTTGCTAACTATGGCTACACCTTC; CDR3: CAWDMKTLLANYGYTF
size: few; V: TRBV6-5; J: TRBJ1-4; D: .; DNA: TGTGCCAGCAGAGAACAGGGAAAGGACGAAAAACTGTTTTTT; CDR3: CASREQGKDEKLFF